This T cell receptor beta chain comes out of a study of human T cells and chemical hapten exposure. Study observations and caveats: Positively correlated with patch test score were the counts of PT1 expanded TCRs. TCRs exceeding a frequency of 1 in 1000 stayed unchanged under DPC sensitization.

What the library attached to individual cDNA molecules were unique molecular identifiers. The authors' processing: TCR counts had a median of approximately 87,000 per sample and spanned roughly 23,224 to 700,000. TCRdb processed the reads anew with MiXCR; each CDR3 protein has one entry. The V and J calls come from TCRdb's annotation, not from the publication. The sample consists of over 450 distinct CDR3 sequences, 57% of them appearing once. This clonotype was counted between two and nine times. The target antigen is unknown. CDR1 is SQVTM and CDR2 is ANQGSEA in the germline V gene. The V gene lost 2 bases and the J gene lost 5 bases, with 10 bases spanning the gap. This CDR3 contains 13 residues. Treatment described: therapeutic diphenylcyclopropenone sensitization with weekly scalp DPC. Blood draws came before every patch-test application.

The receptor comes from an adult with alopecia areata. Some clones in this sample may be carry-over from other donors' samples. This table probably holds off-target reads from a library built for another chain. The rearrangement uses TRBV29-1 and TRBJ2-1, with D uncertain. The starting material was whole blood, obtained before DPC sensitization or 2, 6, or about 24 weeks after (not recorded which). The CDR3 is CSVEIQRNNEQFF. DNA of the CDR3: TGCAGCGTTGAAATTCAGAGAAACAATGAGCAGTTCTTC.